This entry lists 5 T cell receptor beta chains sequenced from one sample in a study of early T cells in non-severe SARS-CoV-2 infection. TCRdb independently ran MiXCR on the 5' RACE reads; one entry per CDR3 protein. The sample carries roughly 51,000 distinct CDR3 sequences, around a tenth recorded once. Sequencing was carried out using whole blood. The source of these receptors is an adult who was a healthcare worker with PCR-confirmed SARS-CoV-2 infection or an uninfected control (not recorded which).

There are many counts of this clonotype. The rearrangement links TRBV5-6 to TRBJ1-2; TRBD1 matches at 11 bases. CDR3 length equals 14 residues. Germline trimming cut 4 bases from V and 4 bases from J; bases unmatched to any gene: 3. In germline, CDR1 is SGHDT, CDR2 YYEEEE. The CDR3 loop is CASSHGQGAYGYTF. Here the CDR3 DNA reads TGTGCCAGCAGCCATGGACAGGGGGCCTATGGCTACACCTTC.

This clonotype was recorded at least ten times. J is TRBJ2-1 and V is TRBV5-4, with 7 positions matching TRBD1. Germline-derived CDR1 and CDR2 are SGHNT and YYREEE (reference sequence). The CDR3 has 16 amino acids. Losses at the gene ends were 5 bases for V and 5 bases for J; bases not matched to a gene: 13. The CDR3 nucleotides are TGTGCCAGCAGTTGGGACCAAGGGACAGAAAACAATGAGCAGTTCTTC. Translation gives CASSWDQGTENNEQFF. The variable domain in full, with the rest retrieved from reference TRBV5-4 and TRBJ2-1, is ETGVTQSPTHLIKTRGQQVTLRCSSQSGHNTVSWYQQALGQGPQFIFQYYREEENGRGNFPPRFSGLQFPNYSSELNVNALELDDSALYLCASSWDQGTENNEQFFGPGTRLTVL.

The chain recombines TRBV27 with TRBJ1-6; D ambiguous. Per the germline V gene, CDR1 is MNHEY and CDR2 is SMNVEV (reference sequence). This CDR3 has 15 residues. Trimming took off 7 bases at V and 7 bases at J, with 17 bases between the two ends. CDR3 in amino acids: CASTARKVGNSPLHF. The CDR3, as DNA: TGTGCCAGCACGGCCCGAAAGGTCGGGAATTCACCCCTCCACTTT.

This clonotype was counted many times. This chain joins TRBV27 and TRBJ2-2; D not certain. Trimming left V 3 bases short and J 4 bases short, with 6 bases between. The CDR3 has 13 amino acids. CDR1 and CDR2 from the germline V gene are MNHEY and SMNVEV (reference sequence). The CDR3 DNA reads as TGTGCCAGCAGTTTCGATTTCACCGGGGAGCTGTTTTTT. Translation gives CASSFDFTGELFF.

The rearrangement uses TRBV20-1 and TRBJ2-1; 7 bases match TRBD1. Trimming cost V 7 bases and J 6 bases; bases outside gene matches: 6. The CDR3 extends over 12 amino acids. Germline CDR1 is DFQATT and CDR2 is SNEGSKA (reference sequence). The CDR3 bases are TGCAGTGGAGGGGGCAGGGCCAATGAGCAGTTCTTC. It specifies CSGGGRANEQFF.